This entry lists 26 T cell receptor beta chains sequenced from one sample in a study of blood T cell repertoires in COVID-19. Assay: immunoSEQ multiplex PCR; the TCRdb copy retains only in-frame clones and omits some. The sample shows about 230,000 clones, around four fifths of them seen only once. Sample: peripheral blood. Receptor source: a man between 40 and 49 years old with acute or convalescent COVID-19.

CDR3 DNA: TGTGCCATCAGTGCATGGACAGATAGGGAGACCCAGTACTTC. This translates into CAISAWTDRETQYF. The chain combines TRBV10-3 with TRBJ2-5, with D perhaps TRBD1 (6 bases). V was trimmed by 4 bases and J by 5 bases, leaving 14 bases between them. The V gene's germline CDR1 is ENHRY and CDR2 SYGVKD. The CDR3 spans 14 residues.

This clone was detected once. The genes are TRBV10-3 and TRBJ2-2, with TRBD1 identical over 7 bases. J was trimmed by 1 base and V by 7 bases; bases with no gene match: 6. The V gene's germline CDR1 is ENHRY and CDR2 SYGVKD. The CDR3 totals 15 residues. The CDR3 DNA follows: TGTGCCATCACCCGGGGACAGTTGAACACCGGGGAGCTGTTTTTT. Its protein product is CAITRGQLNTGELFF.

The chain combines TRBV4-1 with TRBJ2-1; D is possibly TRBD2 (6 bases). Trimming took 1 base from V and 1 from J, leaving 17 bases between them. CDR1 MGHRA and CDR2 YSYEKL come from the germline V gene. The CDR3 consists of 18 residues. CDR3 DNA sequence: TGCGCCAGCAGCCAAGGGGTTGTGGATCTAGCGTCCTACAATGAGCAGTTCTTC. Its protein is CASSQGVVDLASYNEQFF.

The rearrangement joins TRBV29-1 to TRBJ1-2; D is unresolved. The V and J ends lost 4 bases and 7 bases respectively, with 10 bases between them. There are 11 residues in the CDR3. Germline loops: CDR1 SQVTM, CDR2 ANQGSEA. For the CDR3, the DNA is TGCAGCGTTGCATCGGGGTTTGGCTACACCTTC. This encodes CSVASGFGYTF. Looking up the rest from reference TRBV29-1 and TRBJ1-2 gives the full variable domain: SAVISQKPSRDICQRGTSLTIQCQVDSQVTMMFWYRQQPGQSLTLIATANQGSEATYESGFVIDKFPISRPNLTFSTLTVSNMSPEDSSIYLCSVASGFGYTFGSGTRLTVV.

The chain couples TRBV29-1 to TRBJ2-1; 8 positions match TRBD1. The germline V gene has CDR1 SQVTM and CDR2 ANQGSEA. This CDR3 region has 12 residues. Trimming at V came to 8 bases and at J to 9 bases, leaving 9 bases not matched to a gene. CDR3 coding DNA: TGCAGCTCCGGACAGGGCGAGGGTGAGCAGTTCTTC. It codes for CSSGQGEGEQFF.

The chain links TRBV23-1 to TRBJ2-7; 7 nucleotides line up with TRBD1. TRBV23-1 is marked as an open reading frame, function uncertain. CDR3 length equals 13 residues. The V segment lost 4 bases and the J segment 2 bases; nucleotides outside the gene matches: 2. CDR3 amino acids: CASSPGQTYEQYF. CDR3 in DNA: TGCGCCAGCAGTCCGGGACAGACCTACGAGCAGTACTTC.

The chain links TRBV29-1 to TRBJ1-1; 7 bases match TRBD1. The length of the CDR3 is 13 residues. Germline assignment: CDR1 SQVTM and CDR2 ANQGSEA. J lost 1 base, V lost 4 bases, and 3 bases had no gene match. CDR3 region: CSVAGTANTEAFF. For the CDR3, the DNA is TGCAGCGTTGCCGGGACAGCGAACACTGAAGCTTTCTTT. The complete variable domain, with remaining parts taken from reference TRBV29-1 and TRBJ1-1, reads SAVISQKPSRDICQRGTSLTIQCQVDSQVTMMFWYRQQPGQSLTLIATANQGSEATYESGFVIDKFPISRPNLTFSTLTVSNMSPEDSSIYLCSVAGTANTEAFFGQGTRLTVV.

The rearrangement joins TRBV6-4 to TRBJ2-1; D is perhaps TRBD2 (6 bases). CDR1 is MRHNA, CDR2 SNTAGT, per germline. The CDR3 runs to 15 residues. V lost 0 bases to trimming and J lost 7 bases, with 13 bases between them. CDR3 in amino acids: CASSDSEGEGNEQFF. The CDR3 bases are TGTGCCAGCAGTGACTCGGAGGGAGAAGGGAATGAGCAGTTCTTC.

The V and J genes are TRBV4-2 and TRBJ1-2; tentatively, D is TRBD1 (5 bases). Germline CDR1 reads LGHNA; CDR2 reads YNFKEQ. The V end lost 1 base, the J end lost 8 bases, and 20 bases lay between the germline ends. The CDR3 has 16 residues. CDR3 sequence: CASSQVAGRGQDGYTF. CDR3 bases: TGTGCCAGCAGCCAAGTGGCGGGGAGGGGTCAGGACGGCTACACCTTC.

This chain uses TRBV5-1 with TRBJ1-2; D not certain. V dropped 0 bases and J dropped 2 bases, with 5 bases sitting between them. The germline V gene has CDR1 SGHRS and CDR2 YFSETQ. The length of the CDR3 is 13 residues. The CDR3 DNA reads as TGCGCCAGCAGCTTGGACAAAAACTATGGCTACACCTTC. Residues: CASSLDKNYGYTF.

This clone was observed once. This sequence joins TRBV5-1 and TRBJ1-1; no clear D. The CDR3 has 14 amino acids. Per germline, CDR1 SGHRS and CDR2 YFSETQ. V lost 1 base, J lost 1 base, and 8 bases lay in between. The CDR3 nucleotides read TGCGCCAGCAGCTTGTATCCAGGGAACACTGAAGCTTTCTTT. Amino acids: CASSLYPGNTEAFF.

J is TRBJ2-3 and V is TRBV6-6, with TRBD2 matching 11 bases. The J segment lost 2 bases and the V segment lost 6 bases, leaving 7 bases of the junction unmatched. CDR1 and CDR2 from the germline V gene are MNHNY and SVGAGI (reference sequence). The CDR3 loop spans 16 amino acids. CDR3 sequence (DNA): TGTGCCAGCAGCTGGGGGACTAGCGGCTTCACAGATACGCAGTATTTT. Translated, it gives CASSWGTSGFTDTQYF.

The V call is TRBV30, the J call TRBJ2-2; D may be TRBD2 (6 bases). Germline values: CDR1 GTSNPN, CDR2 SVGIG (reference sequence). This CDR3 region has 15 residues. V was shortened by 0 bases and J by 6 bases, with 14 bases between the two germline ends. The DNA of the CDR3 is TGTGCCTGGAGTGTAGGGGACTTTAACGCCGGGGAGCTGTTTTTT. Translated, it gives CAWSVGDFNAGELFF.

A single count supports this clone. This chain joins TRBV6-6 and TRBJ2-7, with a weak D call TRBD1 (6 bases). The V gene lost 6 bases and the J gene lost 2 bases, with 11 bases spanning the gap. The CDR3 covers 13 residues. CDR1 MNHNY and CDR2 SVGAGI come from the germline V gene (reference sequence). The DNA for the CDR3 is TGTGCCAGCAGACTACCAGGGGCCTACGAGCAGTACTTC. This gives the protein CASRLPGAYEQYF.

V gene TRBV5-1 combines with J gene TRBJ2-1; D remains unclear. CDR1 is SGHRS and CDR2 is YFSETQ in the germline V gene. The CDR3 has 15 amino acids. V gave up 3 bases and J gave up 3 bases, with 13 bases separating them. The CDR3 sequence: CASSSDQTNYNEQFF. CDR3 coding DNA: TGCGCCAGCAGCTCTGACCAGACAAACTACAATGAGCAGTTCTTC.

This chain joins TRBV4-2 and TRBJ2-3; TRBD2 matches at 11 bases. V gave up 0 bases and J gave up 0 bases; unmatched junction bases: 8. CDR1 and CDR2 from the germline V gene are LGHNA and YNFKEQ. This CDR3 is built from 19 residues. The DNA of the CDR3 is TGTGCCAGCAGCCAAGAAGGGAGACTAGCGGGGACGAGCACAGATACGCAGTATTTT. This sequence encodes CASSQEGRLAGTSTDTQYF.

Here the CDR3 DNA reads TGTGCCAGCAGCAGTGACAGGGCTAACACTGAAGCTTTCTTT. Its protein product is CASSSDRANTEAFF. This sequence joins TRBV6-5 and TRBJ1-1, with 7 bases that match TRBD1. Germline values: CDR1 MNHEY, CDR2 SVGAGI. CDR3 length equals 14 residues. Unmatched junction bases numbered 6, after V lost 6 bases and J lost 2 bases.

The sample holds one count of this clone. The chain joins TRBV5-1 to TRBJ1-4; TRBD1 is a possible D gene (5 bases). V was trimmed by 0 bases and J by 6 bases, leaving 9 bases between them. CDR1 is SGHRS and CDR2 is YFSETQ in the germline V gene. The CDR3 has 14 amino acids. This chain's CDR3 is CASSLAGQDEKLFF. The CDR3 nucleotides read TGCGCCAGCAGCTTGGCAGGGCAGGATGAAAAACTGTTTTTT.

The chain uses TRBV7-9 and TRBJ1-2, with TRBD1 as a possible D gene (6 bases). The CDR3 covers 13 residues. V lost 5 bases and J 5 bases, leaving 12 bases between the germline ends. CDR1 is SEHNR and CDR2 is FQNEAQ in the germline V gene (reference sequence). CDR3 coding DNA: TGTGCCAGCAGCCCGGGGGGGGCTTATGGCTACACCTTC. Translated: CASSPGGAYGYTF.

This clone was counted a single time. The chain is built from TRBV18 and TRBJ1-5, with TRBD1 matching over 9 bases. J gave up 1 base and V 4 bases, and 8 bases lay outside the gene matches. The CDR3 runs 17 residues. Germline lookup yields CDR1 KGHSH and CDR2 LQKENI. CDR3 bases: TGTGCCAGCTCACAAACTATGGGACAGGGAAGCAATCAGCCCCAGCATTTT. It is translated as CASSQTMGQGSNQPQHF.

This chain's CDR3 is CASSRTSANTGELFF. The CDR3 DNA sequence: TGTGCCAGCAGCAGGACTAGCGCGAACACCGGGGAGCTGTTTTTT. V usage is TRBV3-1 (or the pseudogene TRBV3-2) and J usage is TRBJ2-2; 9 positions match TRBD2. V was pared by 5 bases and J by 0 bases, with 1 base of the junction left unmatched. Per germline, CDR1 LGHDT and CDR2 YNNKEL (reference sequence). This CDR3 region has 15 residues.

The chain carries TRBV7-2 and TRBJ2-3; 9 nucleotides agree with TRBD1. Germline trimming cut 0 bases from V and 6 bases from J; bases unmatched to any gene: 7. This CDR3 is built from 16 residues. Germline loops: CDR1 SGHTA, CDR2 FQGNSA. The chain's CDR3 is CASSLAQGQGGDTQYF. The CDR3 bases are TGTGCCAGCAGCTTAGCGCAGGGACAGGGTGGGGATACGCAGTATTTT.

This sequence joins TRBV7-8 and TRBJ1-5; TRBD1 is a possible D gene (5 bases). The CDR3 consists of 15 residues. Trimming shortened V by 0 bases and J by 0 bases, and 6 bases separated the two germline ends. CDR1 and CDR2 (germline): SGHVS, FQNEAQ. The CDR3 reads CASSLAGVSNQPQHF. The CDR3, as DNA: TGTGCCAGCAGCTTAGCAGGGGTTAGCAATCAGCCCCAGCATTTT.

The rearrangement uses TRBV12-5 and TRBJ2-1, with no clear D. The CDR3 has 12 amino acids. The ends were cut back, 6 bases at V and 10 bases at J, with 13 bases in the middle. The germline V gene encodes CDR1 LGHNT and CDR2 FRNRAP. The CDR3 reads CASGHTSAEQFF. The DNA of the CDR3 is TGTGCTAGTGGCCATACCAGCGCCGAGCAGTTCTTC.

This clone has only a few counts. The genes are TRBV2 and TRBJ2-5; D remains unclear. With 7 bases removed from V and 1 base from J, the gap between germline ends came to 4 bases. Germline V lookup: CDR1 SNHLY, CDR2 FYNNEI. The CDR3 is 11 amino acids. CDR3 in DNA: TGTGCCAGCATGAGCCAAGAGACCCAGTACTTC. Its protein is CASMSQETQYF.

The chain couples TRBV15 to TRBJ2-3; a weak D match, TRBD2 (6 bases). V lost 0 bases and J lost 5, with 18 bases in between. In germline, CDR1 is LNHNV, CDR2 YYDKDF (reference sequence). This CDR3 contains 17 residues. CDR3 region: CATSRDLRTGARDTQYF. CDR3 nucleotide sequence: TGTGCCACCAGCAGAGATTTACGAACGGGAGCTAGAGATACGCAGTATTTT.